This T cell receptor (beta chain) was identified during a study of T cell responses to AZD1222 COVID-19 vaccine. About the research overall: Second doses that came at about 4 or about 12 weeks were put together. The study, taken as a whole, reports: Two AZD1222 administrations were followed by greater Spike-specific TCR breadth and depth. Clonal diversity may have been underestimated, and the donors were mostly white British, with more females than males. In all cases, repertoires were sampled only after the peak T cell response.

A remark on this clone: Its antigen is not identified.

CDR1 and CDR2 (germline): MNHEY, SMNVEV (reference sequence). Trimming stripped 5 bases from V and 6 bases from J, with 12 bases between. The CDR3 totals 13 residues. Clones were sequenced by immunoSEQ multiplex PCR, and TCRdb holds only the in-frame ones, with some missing. The table has around 140,000 clones, around nine tenths seen once; the top ten hold more than 1.2%. The sequence was collected from an adult in good health. The input for sequencing was peripheral blood, taken on day 0 of AZD1222 vaccination. The chain joins TRBV27 to TRBJ2-3; no firm D call. The CDR3: CASSPVLGDTQYF. The CDR3 nucleotides read TGTGCCAGCAGTCCGGTGTTGGGGGATACGCAGTATTTT.